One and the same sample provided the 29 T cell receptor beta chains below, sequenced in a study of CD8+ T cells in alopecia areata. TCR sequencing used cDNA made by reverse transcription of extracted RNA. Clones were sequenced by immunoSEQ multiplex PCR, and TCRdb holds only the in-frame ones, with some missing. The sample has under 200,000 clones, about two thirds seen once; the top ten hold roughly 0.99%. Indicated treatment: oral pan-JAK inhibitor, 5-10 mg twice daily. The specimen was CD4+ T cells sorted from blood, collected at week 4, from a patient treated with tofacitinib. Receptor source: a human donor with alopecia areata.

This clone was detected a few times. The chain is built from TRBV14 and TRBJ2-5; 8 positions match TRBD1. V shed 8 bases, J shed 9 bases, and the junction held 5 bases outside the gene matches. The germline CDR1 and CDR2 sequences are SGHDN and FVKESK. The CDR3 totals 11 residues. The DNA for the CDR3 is TGTGCCAGCCAACAGGGGGGTTCCCAGTACTTC. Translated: CASQQGGSQYF.

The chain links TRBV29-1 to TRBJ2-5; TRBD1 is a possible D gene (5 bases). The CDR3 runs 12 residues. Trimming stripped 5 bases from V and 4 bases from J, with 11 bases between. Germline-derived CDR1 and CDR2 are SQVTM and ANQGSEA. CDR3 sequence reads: CSVSGMAETQYF. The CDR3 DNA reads TGCAGCGTTTCAGGGATGGCAGAGACCCAGTACTTC.

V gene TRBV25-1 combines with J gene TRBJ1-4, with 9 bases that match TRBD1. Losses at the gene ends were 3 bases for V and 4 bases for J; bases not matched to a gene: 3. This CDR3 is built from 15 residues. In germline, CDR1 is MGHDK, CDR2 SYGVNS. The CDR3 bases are TGTGCCAGCAGTGATTCGGGACAGGGTAATGAAAAACTGTTTTTT. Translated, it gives CASSDSGQGNEKLFF.

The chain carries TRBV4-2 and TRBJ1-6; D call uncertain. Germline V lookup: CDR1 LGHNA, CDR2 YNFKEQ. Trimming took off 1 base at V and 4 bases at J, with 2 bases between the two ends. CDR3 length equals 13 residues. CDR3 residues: CASSQGYNSPLHF. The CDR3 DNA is TGTGCCAGCAGCCAAGGGTATAATTCACCCCTCCACTTT.

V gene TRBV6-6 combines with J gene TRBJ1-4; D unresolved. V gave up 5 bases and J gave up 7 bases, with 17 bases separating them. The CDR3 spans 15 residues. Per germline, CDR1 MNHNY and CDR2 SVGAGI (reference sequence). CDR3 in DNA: TGTGCCAGCAGTCCTAGTCCCTCAGGTGCTGAAAAACTGTTTTTT. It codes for CASSPSPSGAEKLFF.

CDR3 amino acids: CAWSHRGRTEAFF. In DNA, the CDR3 is TGTGCCTGGTCTCATAGGGGGAGAACTGAAGCTTTCTTT. The V call is TRBV30, the J call TRBJ1-1; D might be TRBD1 (6 bases). This CDR3 has 13 residues. Looked up from germline, CDR1 is GTSNPN and CDR2 is SVGIG (reference sequence). V lost 5 bases and J 5 bases, leaving 15 bases between the germline ends.

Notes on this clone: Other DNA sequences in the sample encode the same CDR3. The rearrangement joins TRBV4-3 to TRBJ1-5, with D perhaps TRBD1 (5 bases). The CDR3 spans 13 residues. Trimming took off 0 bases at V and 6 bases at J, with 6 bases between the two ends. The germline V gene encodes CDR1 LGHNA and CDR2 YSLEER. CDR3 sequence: CASSQDRGQPQHF. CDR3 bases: TGCGCCAGCAGCCAAGATAGGGGTCAGCCCCAGCATTTT.

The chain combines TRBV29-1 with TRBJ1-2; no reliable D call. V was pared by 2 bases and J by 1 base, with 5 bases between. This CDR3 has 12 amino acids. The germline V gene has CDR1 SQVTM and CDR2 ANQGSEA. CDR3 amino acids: CSVEIFNYGYTF. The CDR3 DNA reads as TGCAGCGTTGAAATTTTTAACTATGGCTACACCTTC.

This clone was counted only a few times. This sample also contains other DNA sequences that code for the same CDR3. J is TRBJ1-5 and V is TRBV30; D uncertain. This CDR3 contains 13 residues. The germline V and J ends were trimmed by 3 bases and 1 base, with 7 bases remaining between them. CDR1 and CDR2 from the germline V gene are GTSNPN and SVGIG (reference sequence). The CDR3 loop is CAWSEDSNQPQHF. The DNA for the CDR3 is TGTGCCTGGAGCGAAGACAGCAATCAGCCCCAGCATTTT. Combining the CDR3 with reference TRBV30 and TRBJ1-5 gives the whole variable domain SQTIHQWPATLVQPVGSPLSLECTVEGTSNPNLYWYRQAAGRGLQLLFYSVGIGQISSEVPQNLSASRPQDRQFILSSKKLLLSDSGFYLCAWSEDSNQPQHFGDGTRLSIL.

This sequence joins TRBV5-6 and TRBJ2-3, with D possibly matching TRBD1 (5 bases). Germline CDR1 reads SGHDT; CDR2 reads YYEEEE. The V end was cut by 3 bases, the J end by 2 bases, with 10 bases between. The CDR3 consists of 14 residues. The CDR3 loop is CASSSRELTDTQYF. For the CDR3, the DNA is TGTGCCAGCAGCTCCAGGGAACTCACAGATACGCAGTATTTT.

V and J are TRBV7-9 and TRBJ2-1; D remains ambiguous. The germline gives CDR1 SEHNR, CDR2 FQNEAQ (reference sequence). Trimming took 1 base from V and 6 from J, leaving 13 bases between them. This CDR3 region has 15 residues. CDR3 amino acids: CASSLDAYQINEQFF. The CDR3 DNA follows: TGTGCCAGCAGCTTAGATGCGTACCAAATCAATGAGCAGTTCTTC.

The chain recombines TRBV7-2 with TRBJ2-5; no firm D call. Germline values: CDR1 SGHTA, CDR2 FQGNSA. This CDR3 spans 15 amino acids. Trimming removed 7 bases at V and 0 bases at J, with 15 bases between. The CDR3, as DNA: TGTGCCAGCACTAAATCCTGGGGTGACCAAGAGACCCAGTACTTC. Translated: CASTKSWGDQETQYF.

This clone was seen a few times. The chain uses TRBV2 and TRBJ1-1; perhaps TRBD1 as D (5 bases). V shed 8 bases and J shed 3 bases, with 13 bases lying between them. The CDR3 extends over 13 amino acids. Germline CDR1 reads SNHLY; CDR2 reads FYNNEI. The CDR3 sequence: CASPRARDTEAFF. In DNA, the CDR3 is TGTGCCAGCCCCAGGGCCCGGGACACTGAAGCTTTCTTT.

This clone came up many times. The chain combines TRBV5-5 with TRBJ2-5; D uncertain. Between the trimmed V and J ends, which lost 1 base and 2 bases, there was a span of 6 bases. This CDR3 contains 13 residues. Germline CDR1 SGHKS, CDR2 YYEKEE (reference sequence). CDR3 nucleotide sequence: TGTGCCAGCAGCTTGAACAGACAAGAGACCCAGTACTTC. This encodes CASSLNRQETQYF.

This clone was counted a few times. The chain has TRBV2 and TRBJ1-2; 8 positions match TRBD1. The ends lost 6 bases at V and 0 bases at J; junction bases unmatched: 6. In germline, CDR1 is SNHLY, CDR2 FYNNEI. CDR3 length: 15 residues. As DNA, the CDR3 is TGTGCCAGCAGGGGGACAGGTCAAACTAACTATGGCTACACCTTC. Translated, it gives CASRGTGQTNYGYTF.

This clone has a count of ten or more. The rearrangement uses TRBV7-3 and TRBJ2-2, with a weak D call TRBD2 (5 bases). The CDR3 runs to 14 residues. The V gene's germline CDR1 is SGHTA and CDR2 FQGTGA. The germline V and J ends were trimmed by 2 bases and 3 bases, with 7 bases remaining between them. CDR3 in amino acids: CASSLGEYTGELFF. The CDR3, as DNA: TGTGCCAGCAGCTTAGGGGAGTACACCGGGGAGCTGTTTTTT.

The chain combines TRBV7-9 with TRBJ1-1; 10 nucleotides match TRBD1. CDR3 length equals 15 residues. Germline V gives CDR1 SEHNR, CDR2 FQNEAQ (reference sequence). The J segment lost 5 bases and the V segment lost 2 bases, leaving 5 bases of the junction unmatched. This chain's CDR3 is CASSLFDRGLTEAFF. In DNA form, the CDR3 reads TGTGCCAGCAGCTTATTCGACAGGGGGCTGACTGAAGCTTTCTTT.

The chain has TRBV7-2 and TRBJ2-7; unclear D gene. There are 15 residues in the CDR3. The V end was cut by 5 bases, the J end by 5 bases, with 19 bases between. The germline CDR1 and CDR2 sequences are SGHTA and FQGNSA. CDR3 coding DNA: TGTGCCAGCAGCCTAAGGATCAATTTTGTCCACGAGCAGTACTTC. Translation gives CASSLRINFVHEQYF.

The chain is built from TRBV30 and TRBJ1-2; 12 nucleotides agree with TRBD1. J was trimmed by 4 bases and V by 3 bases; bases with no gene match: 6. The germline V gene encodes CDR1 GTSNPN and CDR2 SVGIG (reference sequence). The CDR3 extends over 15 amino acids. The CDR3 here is CAWSPGQGAAYGYTF. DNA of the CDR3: TGTGCCTGGAGCCCGGGACAGGGGGCCGCCTATGGCTACACCTTC. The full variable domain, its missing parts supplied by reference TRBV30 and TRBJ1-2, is SQTIHQWPATLVQPVGSPLSLECTVEGTSNPNLYWYRQAAGRGLQLLFYSVGIGQISSEVPQNLSASRPQDRQFILSSKKLLLSDSGFYLCAWSPGQGAAYGYTFGSGTRLTVV.

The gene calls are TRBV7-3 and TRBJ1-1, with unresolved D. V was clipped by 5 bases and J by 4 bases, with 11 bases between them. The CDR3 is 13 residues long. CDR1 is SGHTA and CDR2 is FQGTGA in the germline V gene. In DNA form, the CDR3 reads TGTGCCAGCAGCGTGGGGAGGGCCACTGAAGCTTTCTTT. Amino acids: CASSVGRATEAFF.

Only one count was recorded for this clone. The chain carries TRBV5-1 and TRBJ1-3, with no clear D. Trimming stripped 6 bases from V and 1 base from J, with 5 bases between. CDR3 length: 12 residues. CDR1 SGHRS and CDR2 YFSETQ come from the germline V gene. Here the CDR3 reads CASTGSGNTIYF. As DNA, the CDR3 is TGCGCCAGCACCGGATCTGGAAACACCATATATTTT.

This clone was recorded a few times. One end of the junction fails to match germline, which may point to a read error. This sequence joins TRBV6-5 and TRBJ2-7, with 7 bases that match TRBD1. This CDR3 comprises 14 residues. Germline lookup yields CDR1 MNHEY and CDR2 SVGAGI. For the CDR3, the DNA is TGTGCCAGCACTCTCGAGGGGGCCCGAGGGAGCTCGGACTTC. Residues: CASTLEGARGSSDF.

CDR3: CASSPNGVGSPLHF. For the CDR3, the DNA is TGTGCCAGCTCCCCCAACGGGGTAGGATCACCCCTCCACTTT. This chain uses TRBV2 with TRBJ1-6; D is ambiguous. CDR3 length equals 14 residues. V was clipped by 8 bases and J by 10 bases, with 18 bases between them. Germline V gene data show CDR1 as SNHLY and CDR2 as FYNNEI.

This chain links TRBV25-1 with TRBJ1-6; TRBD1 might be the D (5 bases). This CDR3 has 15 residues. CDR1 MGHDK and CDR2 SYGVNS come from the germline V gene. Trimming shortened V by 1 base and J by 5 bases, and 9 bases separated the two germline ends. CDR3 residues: CASSESTANNSPLHF. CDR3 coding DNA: TGTGCCAGCAGTGAATCGACAGCAAATAATTCACCCCTCCACTTT. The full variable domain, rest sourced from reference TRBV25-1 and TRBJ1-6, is EADIYQTPRYLVIGTGKKITLECSQTMGHDKMYWYQQDPGMELHLIHYSYGVNSTEKGDLSSESTVSRIRTEHFPLTLESARPSHTSQYLCASSESTANNSPLHFGNGTRLTVT.

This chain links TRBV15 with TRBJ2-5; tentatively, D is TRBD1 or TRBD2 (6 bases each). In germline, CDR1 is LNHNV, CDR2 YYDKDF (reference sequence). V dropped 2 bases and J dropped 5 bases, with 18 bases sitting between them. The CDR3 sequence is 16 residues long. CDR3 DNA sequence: TGTGCCACCAGCAGAAGGGGGAGGTTAGAGTGGGAGACCCAGTACTTC. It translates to CATSRRGRLEWETQYF.

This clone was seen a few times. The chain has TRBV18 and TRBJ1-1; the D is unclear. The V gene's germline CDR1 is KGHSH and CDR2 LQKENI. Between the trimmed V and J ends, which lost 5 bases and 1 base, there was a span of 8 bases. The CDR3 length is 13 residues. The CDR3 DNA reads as TGTGCCAGCTCATCCACACAGAACACTGAAGCTTTCTTT. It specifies CASSSTQNTEAFF.

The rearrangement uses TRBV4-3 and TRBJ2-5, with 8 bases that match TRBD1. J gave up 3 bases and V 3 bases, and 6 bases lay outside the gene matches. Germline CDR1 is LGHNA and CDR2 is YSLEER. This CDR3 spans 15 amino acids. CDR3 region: CASSQTPDREETQYF. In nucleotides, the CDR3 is TGCGCCAGCAGCCAGACCCCGGACAGGGAAGAGACCCAGTACTTC.

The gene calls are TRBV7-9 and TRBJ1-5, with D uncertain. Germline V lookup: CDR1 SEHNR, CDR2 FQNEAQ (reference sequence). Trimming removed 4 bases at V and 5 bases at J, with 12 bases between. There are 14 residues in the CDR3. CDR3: CASSYSGLDQPQHF. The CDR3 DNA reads TGTGCCAGCAGCTATTCGGGGTTGGATCAGCCCCAGCATTTT.

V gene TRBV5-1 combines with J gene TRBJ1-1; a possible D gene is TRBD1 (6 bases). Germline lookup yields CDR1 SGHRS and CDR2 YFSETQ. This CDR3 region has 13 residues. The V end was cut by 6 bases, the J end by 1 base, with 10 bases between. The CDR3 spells CASTKQGNTEAFF. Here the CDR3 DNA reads TGCGCCAGCACCAAACAGGGGAACACTGAAGCTTTCTTT.